This entry concerns a single T cell receptor (beta chain). Its antigen is as yet unknown. This sample is drawn from a study of siplizumab effects on memory and regulatory T cells. Roughly 10^5 TCR templates underwent assay in each sample. Measured with immunoSEQ multiplex PCR; TCRdb has only the in-frame clones, and not every one. The sample holds some 100,000 clones, around 92% seen once. Study results and limitations: An assignable naive or memory phenotype was lacking in roughly 75-95% of proliferating CD4+ or CD8+ clones.

Sequenced input: CD4+ T cells sorted from blood. The TCR originated in a human donor in good health.

CDR3 bases: TGTGCCAGTCACGACAGGGACAATGAGCAGTTCTTC. Translating gives CASHDRDNEQFF. This chain uses TRBV19 with TRBJ2-1, with TRBD1 matching over 7 bases. V lost 8 bases to trimming and J lost 5 bases; unmatched junction nucleotides: 3. The CDR3 contains 12 residues. Germline lookup yields CDR1 LNHDA and CDR2 SQIVND (reference sequence).